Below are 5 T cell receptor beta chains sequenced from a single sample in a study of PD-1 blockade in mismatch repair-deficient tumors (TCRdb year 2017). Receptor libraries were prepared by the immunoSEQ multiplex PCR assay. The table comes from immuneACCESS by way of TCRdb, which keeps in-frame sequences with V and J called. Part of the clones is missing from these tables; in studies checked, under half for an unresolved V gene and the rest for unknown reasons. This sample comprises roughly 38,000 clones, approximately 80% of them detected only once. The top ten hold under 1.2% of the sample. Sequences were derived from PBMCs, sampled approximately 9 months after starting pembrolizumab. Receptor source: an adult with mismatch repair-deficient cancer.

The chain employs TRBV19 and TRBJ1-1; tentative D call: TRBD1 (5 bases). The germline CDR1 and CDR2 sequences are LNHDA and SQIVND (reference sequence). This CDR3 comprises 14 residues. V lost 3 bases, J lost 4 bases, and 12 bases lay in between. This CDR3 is CASSIQGLGTEAFF. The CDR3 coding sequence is TGTGCCAGTAGTATCCAGGGTTTAGGCACTGAAGCTTTCTTT. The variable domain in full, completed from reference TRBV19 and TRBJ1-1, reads DGGITQSPKYLFRKEGQNVTLSCEQNLNHDAMYWYRQDPGQGLRLIYYSQIVNDFQKGDIAEGYSVSREKKESFPLTVTSAQKNPTAFYLCASSIQGLGTEAFFGQGTRLTVV.

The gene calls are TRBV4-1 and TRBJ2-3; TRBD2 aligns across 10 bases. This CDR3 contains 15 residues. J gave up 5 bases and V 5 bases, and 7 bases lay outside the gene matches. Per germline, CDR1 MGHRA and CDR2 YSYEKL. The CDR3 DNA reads TGCGCCAGCAGCTACCTAGCGGGAGTTGGAGATACGCAGTATTTT. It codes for CASSYLAGVGDTQYF.

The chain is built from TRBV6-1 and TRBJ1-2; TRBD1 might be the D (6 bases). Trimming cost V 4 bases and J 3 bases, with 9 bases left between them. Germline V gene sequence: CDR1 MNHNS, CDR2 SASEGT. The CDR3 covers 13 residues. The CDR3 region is CASSVRQDYGYTF. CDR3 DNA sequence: TGTGCCAGCAGTGTACGACAGGACTATGGCTACACCTTC.

The DNA for the CDR3 is TGTGCCAGTAGTATAGTAGGCCAGGGTGTTACACCCCTCCACTTT. As protein: CASSIVGQGVTPLHF. The chain joins TRBV19 to TRBJ1-6; the D gene is possibly TRBD1 (5 bases). V dropped 1 base and J dropped 11 bases, with 15 bases sitting between them. The CDR3 runs to 15 residues. Germline CDR1 is LNHDA and CDR2 is SQIVND (reference sequence).

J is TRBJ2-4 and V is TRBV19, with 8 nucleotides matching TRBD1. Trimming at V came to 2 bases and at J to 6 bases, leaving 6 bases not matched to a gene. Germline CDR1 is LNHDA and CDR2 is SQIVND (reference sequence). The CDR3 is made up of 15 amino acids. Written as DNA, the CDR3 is TGTGCCAGTAGTATAAACCGGGACAGGCCAAACATTCAGTACTTC. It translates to CASSINRDRPNIQYF.